These T cell receptor beta chains were read from a single sample in a study of HIV-infected patients and healthy controls. Each CDR3 protein is one row after TCRdb ran MiXCR on the 5' RACE reads. This sample has 19,000 or so distinct CDR3 sequences, with over 9% found just once. Sequencing used blood. The receptors come from an adult in good health. Each CDR3 is given with its conserved first and last residue. Each record gives: J gene, clone size, CDR3 length, V gene, D gene, CDR3 protein, CDR3 DNA. The D gene is left open where the match is weak. A row's size may be missing; if present it is once, few, many or a size class.

j_call: TRBJ1-2
clone_size: many
cdr3_length: 16
v_call: TRBV4-2
d_call: NA
cdr3_aa: CASSQDAQGIEYGYTF
cdr3_nt: TGTGCCAGCAGCCAAGATGCTCAGGGGATTGAGTATGGCTACACCTTC

j_call: TRBJ1-6
clone_size: few
cdr3_length: 14
v_call: TRBV7-2
d_call: NA
cdr3_aa: CASSLDLTLESLHF
cdr3_nt: TGTGCCAGCAGCTTAGACTTAACCCTGGAGTCCCTCCACTTT

j_call: TRBJ2-1
clone_size: many
cdr3_length: 16
v_call: TRBV20-1
d_call: TRBD1
cdr3_aa: CSARVGDRGGGTEQFF
cdr3_nt: TGCAGTGCTAGAGTTGGAGACAGGGGGGGTGGTACTGAGCAGTTCTTC

j_call: TRBJ2-2
clone_size: NA
cdr3_length: 15
v_call: TRBV19
d_call: TRBD2
cdr3_aa: CASSPGRGKTGELFF
cdr3_nt: TGTGCCAGTAGCCCTGGGCGGGGGAAAACCGGGGAGCTGTTTTTT

j_call: TRBJ2-5
clone_size: NA
cdr3_length: 13
v_call: TRBV12-3/TRBV12-4
d_call: NA
cdr3_aa: CASSPRTAETQYF
cdr3_nt: TGTGCCAGCAGTCCGAGGACGGCCGAGACCCAGTACTTC

j_call: TRBJ2-5
clone_size: many
cdr3_length: 14
v_call: TRBV24-1
d_call: NA
cdr3_aa: CATSEASVRETQYF
cdr3_nt: TGTGCCACCAGTGAGGCCTCCGTCCGGGAGACCCAGTACTTC

j_call: TRBJ2-6
clone_size: many
cdr3_length: 14
v_call: TRBV7-9
d_call: NA
cdr3_aa: CASSRTQVANVLTF
cdr3_nt: TGTGCCAGCAGCCGAACACAGGTCGCCAACGTCCTGACTTTC

j_call: TRBJ2-7
clone_size: medium-sized
cdr3_length: 15
v_call: TRBV30
d_call: NA
cdr3_aa: CAWSLYPGGSYEQYF
cdr3_nt: TGTGCCTGGAGTCTATATCCAGGGGGGTCCTACGAGCAGTACTTC

j_call: TRBJ2-1
clone_size: few
cdr3_length: 15
v_call: TRBV5-1
d_call: NA
cdr3_aa: CASSLGVLAYNEQFF
cdr3_nt: TGCGCCAGCAGCTTGGGTGTCCTCGCCTACAATGAGCAGTTCTTC

j_call: TRBJ2-1
clone_size: many
cdr3_length: 13
v_call: TRBV29-1
d_call: TRBD2
cdr3_aa: CSEASGGLREQFF
cdr3_nt: TGCAGCGAAGCGAGCGGGGGGCTTCGTGAGCAGTTCTTC

j_call: TRBJ1-2
clone_size: many
cdr3_length: 18
v_call: TRBV19
d_call: NA
cdr3_aa: CVSSIDQGAAASDYGYTF
cdr3_nt: TGTGTCAGTAGTATAGATCAAGGGGCGGCAGCCAGCGACTATGGCTACACCTTC

j_call: TRBJ1-5
clone_size: many
cdr3_length: 14
v_call: TRBV6-6
d_call: NA
cdr3_aa: CASSPSDSGQPQHF
cdr3_nt: TGTGCCAGCAGTCCCTCGGACAGCGGTCAGCCCCAGCATTTT

j_call: TRBJ1-1
clone_size: many
cdr3_length: 15
v_call: TRBV5-4
d_call: TRBD1
cdr3_aa: CASSSAGQGNTEAFF
cdr3_nt: TGTGCCAGCAGCTCGGCGGGACAGGGGAACACTGAAGCTTTCTTT

j_call: TRBJ2-7
clone_size: many
cdr3_length: 14
v_call: TRBV6-5
d_call: TRBD1
cdr3_aa: CASSSGRGKNEQYF
cdr3_nt: TGTGCCAGCAGTTCAGGCAGGGGGAAGAACGAGCAGTACTTC

j_call: TRBJ2-6
clone_size: many
cdr3_length: 15
v_call: TRBV7-2
d_call: NA
cdr3_aa: CASSPVGAGANVLTF
cdr3_nt: TGTGCCAGCAGCCCGGTGGGGGCTGGGGCCAACGTCCTGACTTTC

j_call: TRBJ2-1
clone_size: NA
cdr3_length: 13
v_call: TRBV11-2
d_call: TRBD2
cdr3_aa: CASSWRTSNEQFF
cdr3_nt: TGTGCCAGCAGCTGGAGGACTAGCAATGAGCAGTTCTTC

j_call: TRBJ2-1
clone_size: NA
cdr3_length: 12
v_call: TRBV6-2/TRBV6-3
d_call: NA
cdr3_aa: CASSAWESEQFF
cdr3_nt: TGTGCCAGCAGTGCATGGGAGTCCGAGCAGTTCTTC

j_call: TRBJ1-6
clone_size: few
cdr3_length: 14
v_call: TRBV6-5
d_call: NA
cdr3_aa: CASSYGTDNSPLHF
cdr3_nt: TGTGCCAGCAGTTACGGGACGGACAATTCACCCCTCCACTTT

j_call: TRBJ1-1
clone_size: many
cdr3_length: 14
v_call: TRBV20-1
d_call: TRBD1
cdr3_aa: CSARNSGGQVTAFF
cdr3_nt: TGCAGTGCTAGGAACTCAGGGGGCCAGGTTACAGCTTTCTTT

j_call: TRBJ2-4
clone_size: many
cdr3_length: 19
v_call: TRBV7-2
d_call: NA
cdr3_aa: CASSFYSPGTSRLGAIQYF
cdr3_nt: TGTGCCAGCAGCTTTTATTCGCCCGGGACCTCTCGACTTGGAGCCATTCAGTACTTC

j_call: TRBJ2-2
clone_size: many
cdr3_length: 12
v_call: TRBV7-9
d_call: NA
cdr3_aa: CASSLLTGELFF
cdr3_nt: TGTGCCAGCAGCTTATTGACCGGGGAGCTGTTTTTT

j_call: TRBJ2-7
clone_size: medium-sized
cdr3_length: 16
v_call: TRBV11-3
d_call: TRBD1
cdr3_aa: CASSLEMGQGDYEQYF
cdr3_nt: TGTGCCAGCAGCTTAGAGATGGGACAGGGCGACTACGAGCAGTACTTC

j_call: TRBJ2-4
clone_size: many
cdr3_length: 15
v_call: TRBV14
d_call: NA
cdr3_aa: CASSQDWGTKNIQYF
cdr3_nt: TGTGCCAGCAGCCAAGATTGGGGGACCAAAAACATTCAGTACTTC

j_call: TRBJ2-5
clone_size: many
cdr3_length: 13
v_call: TRBV11-2
d_call: NA
cdr3_aa: CASSFGDFETQYF
cdr3_nt: TGTGCCAGCAGCTTCGGAGACTTTGAGACCCAGTACTTC

j_call: TRBJ1-1
clone_size: medium-sized
cdr3_length: 14
v_call: TRBV6-2/TRBV6-3
d_call: NA
cdr3_aa: CASSYPTGNTEAFF
cdr3_nt: TGTGCCAGCAGTTATCCAACCGGGAACACTGAAGCTTTCTTT

j_call: TRBJ2-7
clone_size: many
cdr3_length: 14
v_call: TRBV7-2
d_call: NA
cdr3_aa: CASSLSPGLGEQYF
cdr3_nt: TGTGCCAGCAGCTTAAGTCCGGGGTTAGGCGAGCAGTACTTC

j_call: TRBJ2-1
clone_size: many
cdr3_length: 16
v_call: TRBV7-3
d_call: TRBD2
cdr3_aa: CASSPQSGVTYNEQFF
cdr3_nt: TGTGCCAGCAGCCCCCAGAGCGGGGTAACCTACAATGAGCAGTTCTTC

j_call: TRBJ2-7
clone_size: many
cdr3_length: 16
v_call: TRBV6-5
d_call: NA
cdr3_aa: CASSYPDPFVRYEQYF
cdr3_nt: TGTGCCAGCAGTTATCCCGACCCTTTTGTGAGGTACGAGCAGTACTTC

j_call: TRBJ2-3
clone_size: many
cdr3_length: 12
v_call: TRBV9
d_call: NA
cdr3_aa: CASSKSVDTQYF
cdr3_nt: TGTGCCAGCAGCAAGTCGGTTGATACGCAGTATTTT

j_call: TRBJ2-1
clone_size: many
cdr3_length: 13
v_call: TRBV7-9
d_call: NA
cdr3_aa: CASSLGGANEQFF
cdr3_nt: TGTGCCAGCAGCTTAGGGGGGGCGAATGAGCAGTTCTTC

j_call: TRBJ1-6
clone_size: many
cdr3_length: 14
v_call: TRBV7-3
d_call: NA
cdr3_aa: CASSFGQIYSPLHF
cdr3_nt: TGTGCCAGCAGCTTCGGACAGATTTATTCACCCCTCCACTTT

j_call: TRBJ1-5
clone_size: medium-sized
cdr3_length: 15
v_call: TRBV7-2
d_call: NA
cdr3_aa: CASSLGSGIGQPQHF
cdr3_nt: TGTGCCAGCAGCTTAGGATCGGGGATAGGACAGCCCCAGCATTTT

j_call: TRBJ2-2
clone_size: NA
cdr3_length: 14
v_call: TRBV27
d_call: TRBD1
cdr3_aa: CASRRTGDDGELFF
cdr3_nt: TGTGCCAGCAGGCGGACAGGGGACGACGGGGAGCTGTTTTTT

j_call: TRBJ1-1
clone_size: NA
cdr3_length: 15
v_call: TRBV20-1
d_call: NA
cdr3_aa: CSARDPGEGGTEAFF
cdr3_nt: TGCAGTGCTAGAGATCCAGGGGAAGGGGGCACTGAAGCTTTCTTT

j_call: TRBJ1-5
clone_size: NA
cdr3_length: 15
v_call: TRBV7-2
d_call: NA
cdr3_aa: CASSSQGTSNQPQHF
cdr3_nt: TGTGCCAGCAGCTCACAAGGAACTAGCAATCAGCCCCAGCATTTT

j_call: TRBJ2-5
clone_size: medium-sized
cdr3_length: 15
v_call: TRBV7-2
d_call: TRBD2
cdr3_aa: CASSQGLAALETQYF
cdr3_nt: TGTGCCAGCAGCCAAGGACTAGCGGCGCTAGAGACCCAGTACTTC

j_call: TRBJ1-3
clone_size: many
cdr3_length: 14
v_call: TRBV5-1
d_call: NA
cdr3_aa: CASSASTNGNTIYF
cdr3_nt: TGCGCCAGCAGCGCATCGACAAATGGAAACACCATATATTTT

j_call: TRBJ1-4
clone_size: NA
cdr3_length: 14
v_call: TRBV20-1
d_call: NA
cdr3_aa: CSAGVRGAKEKLFF
cdr3_nt: TGCAGTGCTGGAGTCAGGGGAGCGAAGGAAAAACTGTTTTTT

j_call: TRBJ1-1
clone_size: few
cdr3_length: 13
v_call: TRBV28
d_call: NA
cdr3_aa: CASIKWAQGNAFF
cdr3_nt: TGTGCCAGCATCAAATGGGCCCAAGGAAATGCTTTCTTT

j_call: TRBJ2-3
clone_size: medium-sized
cdr3_length: 12
v_call: TRBV29-1
d_call: NA
cdr3_aa: CSVEVYTDTQYF
cdr3_nt: TGCAGCGTTGAAGTCTACACAGATACGCAGTATTTT

j_call: TRBJ1-3
clone_size: many
cdr3_length: 16
v_call: TRBV6-6
d_call: NA
cdr3_aa: CASSPNTPNSGNTIYF
cdr3_nt: TGTGCCAGCAGCCCGAATACACCCAACTCTGGAAACACCATATATTTT

j_call: TRBJ2-3
clone_size: few
cdr3_length: 13
v_call: TRBV20-1
d_call: NA
cdr3_aa: CSARGGGTDTQYF
cdr3_nt: TGCAGTGCTAGAGGTGGGGGGACAGATACGCAGTATTTT

j_call: TRBJ2-3
clone_size: NA
cdr3_length: 15
v_call: TRBV3-1
d_call: NA
cdr3_aa: CASSQDPASTDTQYF
cdr3_nt: TGTGCCAGCAGCCAAGATCCGGCCAGCACAGATACGCAGTATTTT

j_call: TRBJ2-3
clone_size: NA
cdr3_length: 15
v_call: TRBV18
d_call: NA
cdr3_aa: CASSIGQTRTDTQYF
cdr3_nt: TGTGCCAGCTCAATTGGGCAGACCCGCACAGATACGCAGTATTTT

j_call: TRBJ1-4
clone_size: many
cdr3_length: 16
v_call: TRBV6-6
d_call: TRBD1
cdr3_aa: CASSSSSNRGNEKLFF
cdr3_nt: TGTGCCAGCAGTTCGTCCTCGAACAGGGGTAATGAAAAACTGTTTTTT

j_call: TRBJ1-5
clone_size: NA
cdr3_length: 15
v_call: TRBV7-9
d_call: TRBD1
cdr3_aa: CASSAGQNSNQPQHF
cdr3_nt: TGTGCCAGCAGCGCGGGACAGAATAGCAATCAGCCCCAGCATTTT

j_call: TRBJ1-2
clone_size: many
cdr3_length: 11
v_call: TRBV6-6
d_call: NA
cdr3_aa: CASSLQGPHTF
cdr3_nt: TGTGCCAGCAGTCTACAGGGCCCCCACACCTTC

j_call: TRBJ2-1
clone_size: few
cdr3_length: 16
v_call: TRBV7-2
d_call: TRBD2
cdr3_aa: CASSLVASGGIDEQFF
cdr3_nt: TGTGCCAGCAGCTTAGTGGCTAGCGGGGGGATAGATGAGCAGTTCTTC

j_call: TRBJ2-7
clone_size: many
cdr3_length: 14
v_call: TRBV5-1
d_call: TRBD1
cdr3_aa: CASSFGTGGGEQYF
cdr3_nt: TGCGCCAGCAGCTTCGGGACAGGGGGCGGTGAGCAGTACTTC

j_call: TRBJ1-5
clone_size: medium-sized
cdr3_length: 12
v_call: TRBV12-5
d_call: NA
cdr3_aa: CASGEINQPQHF
cdr3_nt: TGTGCTAGTGGTGAAATTAATCAGCCCCAGCATTTT

j_call: TRBJ2-2
clone_size: many
cdr3_length: 12
v_call: TRBV12-3/TRBV12-4
d_call: NA
cdr3_aa: CASSRNTGELFF
cdr3_nt: TGTGCCAGCAGTCGGAACACCGGGGAGCTGTTTTTT

j_call: TRBJ1-2
clone_size: NA
cdr3_length: 15
v_call: TRBV4-3
d_call: NA
cdr3_aa: CASSQGGAGDYGYTF
cdr3_nt: TGCGCCAGCAGCCAAGGGGGGGCTGGGGACTATGGCTACACCTTC